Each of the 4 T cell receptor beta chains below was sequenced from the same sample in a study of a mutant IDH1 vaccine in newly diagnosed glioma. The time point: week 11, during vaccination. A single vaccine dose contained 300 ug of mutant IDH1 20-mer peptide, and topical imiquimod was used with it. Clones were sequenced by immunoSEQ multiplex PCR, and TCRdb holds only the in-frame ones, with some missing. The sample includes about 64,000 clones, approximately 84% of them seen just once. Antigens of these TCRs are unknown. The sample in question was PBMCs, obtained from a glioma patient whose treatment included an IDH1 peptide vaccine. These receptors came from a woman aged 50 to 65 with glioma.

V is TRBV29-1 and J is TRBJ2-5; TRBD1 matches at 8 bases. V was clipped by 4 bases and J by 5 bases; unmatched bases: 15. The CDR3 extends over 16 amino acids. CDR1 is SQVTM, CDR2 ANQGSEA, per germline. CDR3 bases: TGCAGCGTTGGGGGTGGGCAGGGGGCGCCCCGGGAGACCCAGTACTTC. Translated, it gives CSVGGGQGAPRETQYF.

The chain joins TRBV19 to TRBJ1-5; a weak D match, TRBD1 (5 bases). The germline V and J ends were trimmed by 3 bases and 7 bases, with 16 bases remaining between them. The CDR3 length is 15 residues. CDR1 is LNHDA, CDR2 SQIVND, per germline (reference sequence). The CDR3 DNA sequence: TGTGCCAGTAGTATTGGCCAGGTGGGGCGCCAGCCCCAGCATTTT. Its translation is CASSIGQVGRQPQHF.

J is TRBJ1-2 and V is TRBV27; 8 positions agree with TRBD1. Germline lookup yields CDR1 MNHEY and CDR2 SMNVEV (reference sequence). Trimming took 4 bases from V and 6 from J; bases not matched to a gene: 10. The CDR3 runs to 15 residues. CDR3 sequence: CASSSTGVGFHGYTF. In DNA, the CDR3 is TGTGCCAGCAGTTCGACAGGGGTAGGGTTTCATGGCTACACCTTC.

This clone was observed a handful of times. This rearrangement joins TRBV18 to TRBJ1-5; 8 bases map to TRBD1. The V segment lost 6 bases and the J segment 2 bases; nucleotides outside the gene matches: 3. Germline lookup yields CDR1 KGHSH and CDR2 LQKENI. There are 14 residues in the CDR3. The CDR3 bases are TGTGCCAGCTCGACGACAGGGGGCAATCAGCCCCAGCATTTT. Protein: CASSTTGGNQPQHF.